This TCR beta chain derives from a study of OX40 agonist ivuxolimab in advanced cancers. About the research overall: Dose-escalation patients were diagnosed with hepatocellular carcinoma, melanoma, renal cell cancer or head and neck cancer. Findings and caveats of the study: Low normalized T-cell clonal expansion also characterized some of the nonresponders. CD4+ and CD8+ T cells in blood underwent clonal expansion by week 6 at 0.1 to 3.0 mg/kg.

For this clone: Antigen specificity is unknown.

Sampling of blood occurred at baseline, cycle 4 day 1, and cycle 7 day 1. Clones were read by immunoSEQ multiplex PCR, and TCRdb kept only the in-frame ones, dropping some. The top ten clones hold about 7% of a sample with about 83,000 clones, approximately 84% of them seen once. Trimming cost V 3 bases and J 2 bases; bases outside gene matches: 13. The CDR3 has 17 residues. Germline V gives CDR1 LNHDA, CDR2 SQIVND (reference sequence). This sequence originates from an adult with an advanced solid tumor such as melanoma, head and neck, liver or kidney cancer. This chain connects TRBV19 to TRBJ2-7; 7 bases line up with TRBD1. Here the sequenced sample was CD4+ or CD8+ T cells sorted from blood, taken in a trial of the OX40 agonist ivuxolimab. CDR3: CASSIAIGTVTTYEQYF. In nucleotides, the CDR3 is TGTGCCAGTAGTATCGCGATCGGGACAGTCACCACCTACGAGCAGTACTTC.